This TCR beta chain was captured by sequencing in a study of radiation and T cells in renal cell carcinoma. Notes on the study in general: Baseline intratumoral clonotype presence is unknown without pretreatment biopsies.

The time point here: blood 4 weeks post-SBRT, at nephrectomy. Treatment indicated: 15 Gy SBRT to primary tumor, nephrectomy 4 weeks later. Nephrectomy followed 15 Gy stereotactic body radiation by 4 weeks. Clear cell pathology was present in this patient's renal cell carcinoma. Libraries were prepared by immunoSEQ multiplex PCR; TCRdb keeps only in-frame clonotypes and omits some of them. The table lists fewer than 80,000 clones, roughly 83% of them singletons. This CDR3 region has 12 residues. The ends were cut back, 6 bases at V and 0 bases at J, with 4 bases in the middle. The germline V gene encodes CDR1 SNHLY and CDR2 FYNNEI. A note on this clone: Its matching antigen is unknown.

J is TRBJ2-3 and V is TRBV2, with D uncertain. This TCR was recovered from a woman aged 55 to 70 with renal cell carcinoma. The sample consisted of blood, taken from a patient whose treatment included radiotherapy and nephrectomy. The DNA for the CDR3 is TGTGCCAGCAGCATTAGCACAGATACGCAGTATTTT. This translates into CASSISTDTQYF.